Listed below are T cell receptor beta chains from one sample, sequenced in a study of blood T cell repertoires in COVID-19. Here immunoSEQ multiplex PCR was the method, and the copy in TCRdb shows in-frame clones only, minus some. The sample lists 200,000 to 300,000 clones, 85% to 90% seen once, with roughly 3.7% in the top ten. What was sequenced was peripheral blood. These receptors came from a woman aged 40 to 50 with acute or convalescent COVID-19. Each CDR3 is given with its conserved first and last residue. The D gene is left open where the match is weak. Clone size is stated in some rows and not others, as once, few, many or a class when expanded.

size | J | D | V | DNA | CDR3
- | TRBJ1-5 | - | TRBV10-2 | TGCGCCAGCAGTGAGGGGGCTGGCAATCAGCCCCAGCATTTT | CASSEGAGNQPQHF
- | TRBJ2-5 | - | TRBV6-5 | TGTGCCAGCAGTCTAGGACAGCAAGAGACCCAGTACTTC | CASSLGQQETQYF
- | TRBJ1-5 | - | TRBV23-1 | TGCGCCAGCAGTCAGGGACTGAGCAATCAGCCCCAGCATTTT | CASSQGLSNQPQHF
- | TRBJ1-6 | - | TRBV6-1 | TGTGCCAGCAGTGAGGAGGATCAGGGGAATTCACCCCTCCACTTT | CASSEEDQGNSPLHF
many | TRBJ2-2 | - | TRBV21-1 | TGTGCCAGCAGCAAAGTAGAGGGTTGTGGTCCGTGGTTTGGGGAGCTGTTTTTT | CASSKVEGCGPWFGELFF
- | TRBJ1-1 | - | TRBV27 | TGTGCCAGCAGTTTGGCAGGGGCCCTTATTGAGGCTTTCTTT | CASSLAGALIEAFF
- | TRBJ1-6 | - | TRBV6-5 | TGTGCCAGCAGTTTCCACGGGGCCCTCCACTTT | CASSFHGALHF
- | TRBJ2-1 | TRBD2 | TRBV6-5 | TGTGCCAGCAGTTCGGGGGAGGGCAATGAGCAGTTCTTC | CASSSGEGNEQFF
- | TRBJ1-1 | TRBD1 | TRBV2 | TGTGCCAGCAGGAAAACAGGGGATAGCACTGAAGCTTTCTTT | CASRKTGDSTEAFF
- | TRBJ2-4 | - | TRBV5-5 | TGTGCCAGCAGTCAGGGGTTCCAAGGCATTCAGTACTTC | CASSQGFQGIQYF
few | TRBJ1-1 | TRBD1 | TRBV2 | TGTGCCAGCAGCGAGACAGGGTTGAACACTGAAGCTTTCTTT | CASSETGLNTEAFF
- | TRBJ1-5 | - | TRBV4-2 | TGTGCCAGCAGCCAAGAAGAGGGAATAAGCAATCAGCCCCAGCATTTT | CASSQEEGISNQPQHF
- | TRBJ2-3 | - | TRBV15 | TGTGCCACGGGACTCACAATCACAGATACGCAGTATTTT | CATGLTITDTQYF
- | TRBJ1-1 | - | TRBV7-9 | TGTGCCAGCAGCCTCCATGGAGGGAGAACTGAAGCTTTCTTT | CASSLHGGRTEAFF
- | TRBJ1-5 | TRBD1 | TRBV19 | TGTGCCAGTAGCGTTACAGGGGGACGGCCCCAGCATTTT | CASSVTGGRPQHF
- | TRBJ1-2 | - | TRBV2 | TGTGCCAGCAGTGAATGGGGCGTTCTGAACTATGGCTACACCTTC | CASSEWGVLNYGYTF
- | TRBJ2-3 | TRBD2 | TRBV11-1 | TGTGCCAGCAGCTTAGATGTGGCGGGGGGTTACGATACGCAGTATTTT | CASSLDVAGGYDTQYF
- | TRBJ1-1 | - | TRBV11-2 | TGTGCCAGCAGCTTAGATCAAGGGAGGGGTACGGCTTTCTTT | CASSLDQGRGTAFF
- | TRBJ2-3 | TRBD2 | TRBV11-3 | TGTGCCAGCAGCTTAGATAGCGGGTCGGATACGCAGTATTTT | CASSLDSGSDTQYF
- | TRBJ2-1 | - | TRBV3-1/TRBV3-2 | TGTGCCAGCAGCCCTCAACCGGGTGAGCCCGGGGTAGTCTACAATGAGCAGTTCTTC | CASSPQPGEPGVVYNEQFF
- | TRBJ2-1 | TRBD1 | TRBV24-1 | TGTGCCACCAGTGATCTGACAGGGAGCTCCTACAATGAGCAGTTCTTC | CATSDLTGSSYNEQFF
- | TRBJ1-6 | - | TRBV9 | TGTGCCAGCAGCGTAGGTAATAATTCACCCCTCCACTTT | CASSVGNNSPLHF
once | TRBJ1-2 | TRBD1 | TRBV19 | TGTGCCAGTAGTGCCCGCCCGGGGACAGGGAACTATGGCTACACCTTC | CASSARPGTGNYGYTF
once | TRBJ1-6 | TRBD1 | TRBV7-6 | TGTGCCAGCAGCTTAGCGGGAGGGACAGGGGGAAAGACACCCCTCCACTTT | CASSLAGGTGGKTPLHF
- | TRBJ1-1 | - | TRBV6-5 | TGTGCCAGCAGTTTGGAATCGACAGTGAACACTGAAGCTTTCTTT | CASSLESTVNTEAFF
- | TRBJ1-1 | - | TRBV3-1/TRBV3-2 | TGTGCCAGCATCCACGGGTCTGGCACTGAAGCTTTCTTT | CASIHGSGTEAFF
few | TRBJ2-1 | - | TRBV4-2 | TGTGCCAGCACACGGGGGAGCTCCTACAATGAGCAGTTCTTC | CASTRGSSYNEQFF
- | TRBJ1-5 | TRBD1 | TRBV18 | TGTGCCAGCTCAGGGGACAGATTTCAGCCCCAGCATTTT | CASSGDRFQPQHF